Listed below are T cell receptor beta chains from one sample, sequenced in a study of CD8+CD57+ T cells in acquired aplastic anemia. TCRdb recomputed calls from the reads with MiXCR, one row per CDR3 protein. The table has some 190,000 distinct CDR3 sequences, 40% to 55% seen once; the top ten hold roughly 3%. Sample: sorted CD4+, CD8+, or CD8+CD57+ T cells (not recorded which) from PBMCs. The receptors were sampled from a human donor in good health. CDR3s include the opening cysteine and the closing phenylalanine or tryptophan. Each record gives: V gene, J gene, D gene, clone size, CDR3 protein, CDR3 DNA. D genes are given only for firm matches. A row's size may be missing; if present it is once, few, many or a size class.

TRBV29-1	TRBJ1-3	-	few	CSVREGWNSGNTIYF	TGCAGCGTCCGGGAGGGGTGGAACTCTGGAAACACCATATATTTT
TRBV19	TRBJ1-1	-	-	CASSIAGGTEAFF	TGTGCCAGTAGTATAGCGGGGGGCACTGAAGCTTTCTTT
TRBV7-2	TRBJ1-1	TRBD1	many	CASSLSYGQGVAFF	TGTGCCAGCAGCTTAAGTTATGGACAGGGAGTAGCTTTCTTT
TRBV9	TRBJ2-5	TRBD1	many	CASSAGQGKETQYF	TGTGCCAGCAGCGCGGGACAGGGGAAAGAGACCCAGTACTTC
TRBV7-9	TRBJ1-6	-	many	CASSGVGGGMTPLHF	TGTGCCAGCAGCGGAGTAGGGGGTGGTATGACACCCCTCCACTTT
TRBV10-3	TRBJ2-7	TRBD1	many	CAISPGQGYEQYF	TGTGCCATCAGTCCGGGACAGGGCTACGAGCAGTACTTC
TRBV20-1	TRBJ2-7	-	many	CSARGPARKYEQYF	TGCAGTGCTAGAGGTCCGGCTAGGAAGTACGAGCAGTACTTC
TRBV28	TRBJ2-1	-	many	CASSPPQQFF	TGTGCCAGCAGCCCCCCCCAGCAGTTCTTC
TRBV12-3/TRBV12-4	TRBJ2-5	TRBD1	-	CASSGTGARETQYF	TGTGCCAGCAGTGGGACAGGGGCCCGAGAGACCCAGTACTTC
TRBV24-1	TRBJ1-2	-	-	CATSDPGLAGDAGYTF	TGTGCCACCAGTGACCCCGGACTAGCGGGAGATGCTGGCTACACCTTC
TRBV10-3	TRBJ2-1	TRBD1	-	CATRQGSGTGKYNEQFF	TGTGCCACCAGGCAAGGGTCCGGGACAGGGAAATACAATGAGCAGTTCTTC
TRBV30	TRBJ2-7	TRBD1	-	CAWSVRDRGSYEQYF	TGTGCCTGGAGTGTACGGGACAGGGGCTCCTACGAGCAGTACTTC
TRBV6-1	TRBJ2-2	-	many	CASSVRVSNTGELFF	TGTGCCAGCAGTGTTCGGGTATCGAACACCGGGGAGCTGTTTTTT
TRBV18	TRBJ2-5	-	few	CASSPSGVRETQYF	TGTGCCAGCTCACCATCAGGGGTCCGGGAGACCCAGTACTTC
TRBV11-2	TRBJ1-3	-	many	CASSSRGGSSGNTIYF	TGTGCCAGCAGCTCGAGGGGGGGGAGCTCGGGAAACACCATATATTTT
TRBV14	TRBJ1-3	-	many	CASSRNSGNTIYF	TGTGCCAGCAGCCGAAACTCTGGAAACACCATATATTTT
TRBV20-1	TRBJ1-2	TRBD1	once	CSSTTGGDYGYTF	TGCAGCTCGACTACAGGGGGCGACTATGGCTACACCTTC
TRBV10-3	TRBJ1-1	-	many	CAISDIHTEAFF	TGTGCCATCAGTGATATTCACACTGAAGCTTTCTTT
TRBV12-5	TRBJ2-1	-	many	CASGSRNEQFF	TGTGCTAGTGGTTCGAGGAATGAGCAGTTCTTC
TRBV20-1	TRBJ2-7	-	-	CSYLGTGASYEQYF	TGCAGTTACTTGGGGACGGGGGCCTCCTACGAGCAGTACTTC
TRBV20-1	TRBJ2-1	-	-	CSASGGTPYNEQFF	TGCAGTGCTAGCGGCGGGACCCCCTACAATGAGCAGTTCTTC
TRBV4-3	TRBJ1-5	TRBD1	-	CASSPDRINQPQHF	TGCGCCAGCAGCCCGGACAGGATAAATCAGCCCCAGCATTTT
TRBV20-1	TRBJ2-3	TRBD2	many	CSGTTSGRRGTDTQYF	TGCAGTGGGACGACTAGCGGGAGGAGGGGCACAGATACGCAGTATTTT
TRBV14	TRBJ1-2	TRBD1	-	CASSQVGQGDYGYTF	TGTGCCAGCAGCCAGGTGGGACAGGGAGACTATGGCTACACCTTC
TRBV14	TRBJ1-6	-	-	CASSQTADSPLHF	TGTGCCAGCAGCCAAACGGCTGACTCACCCCTCCACTTT
TRBV19	TRBJ2-3	TRBD2	many	CASSTRTSGRGTDTQYF	TGTGCCAGTAGTACCCGAACTAGCGGGAGGGGCACAGATACGCAGTATTTT
TRBV27	TRBJ2-6	-	-	CASRETGSGANVLTF	TGTGCCAGCAGGGAAACAGGGTCTGGGGCCAACGTCCTGACTTTC
TRBV11-2	TRBJ2-7	-	few	CASSLDPEGAGRCEQYF	TGTGCCAGCAGCTTAGACCCGGAGGGAGCAGGGCGCTGCGAGCAGTACTTC
TRBV4-2	TRBJ1-1	-	many	CASSQAGLRGEGDTEAFF	TGTGCCAGCAGCCAAGCTGGACTCAGGGGAGAAGGGGACACTGAAGCTTTCTTT
TRBV7-9	TRBJ1-6	TRBD1	many	CASSLTGGLSPLHF	TGTGCCAGCAGTCTAACAGGGGGCTTGTCACCCCTCCACTTT
TRBV5-1	TRBJ2-7	-	many	CASSSRDPSYEQYF	TGCGCCAGCAGCTCCCGGGATCCGTCCTACGAGCAGTACTTC
TRBV19	TRBJ2-5	-	many	CASSPSREETQYF	TGTGCCAGTAGTCCGTCTCGCGAAGAGACCCAGTACTTC
TRBV19	TRBJ2-7	TRBD2	-	CASMASGASYEQYF	TGTGCCAGTATGGCTAGCGGAGCCTCCTACGAGCAGTACTTC
TRBV24-1	TRBJ2-1	TRBD2	many	CATSDKGLAQNNEQFF	TGTGCCACCAGTGATAAGGGACTAGCGCAAAACAATGAGCAGTTCTTC
TRBV20-1	TRBJ1-4	-	-	CSARDLSGGEKLFF	TGCAGTGCTAGAGATTTGTCGGGGGGCGAAAAACTGTTTTTT
TRBV9	TRBJ2-3	TRBD2	once	CASSVAGTRSSTDTQYF	TGTGCCAGTAGCGTAGCGGGGACCCGTAGTAGCACAGATACGCAGTATTTT
TRBV29-1	TRBJ2-7	-	-	CSVVGRRYEQYF	TGCAGCGTTGTGGGGCGGAGGTACGAGCAGTACTTC
TRBV10-3	TRBJ1-6	-	-	CAIRDSDGRDNSPLHF	TGTGCCATCAGAGACTCCGACGGCAGGGATAATTCACCCCTCCACTTT
TRBV29-1	TRBJ2-2	-	few	CSVVGAVAGELFF	TGCAGCGTTGTGGGGGCGGTCGCCGGGGAGCTGTTTTTT
TRBV5-6	TRBJ1-6	-	many	CASSLDRSSYNSPLHF	TGTGCCAGCAGCTTGGACAGGAGCTCCTATAATTCACCCCTCCACTTT
TRBV7-9	TRBJ1-2	-	few	CASSLAGASLGYTF	TGTGCCAGCAGCTTAGCGGGAGCCAGTCTTGGCTACACCTTC
TRBV6-2/TRBV6-3	TRBJ1-2	-	many	CASSYGGYGYTF	TGTGCCAGCAGTTACGGGGGATATGGCTACACCTTC
TRBV12-3/TRBV12-4	TRBJ2-1	-	many	CACNYQLLYNEQFF	TGTGCCTGCAACTACCAACTTCTCTACAATGAGCAGTTCTTC
TRBV7-9	TRBJ2-5	-	-	CASSSTLQSTQYF	TGTGCCAGCAGCTCGACTTTACAGTCGACCCAGTACTTC
TRBV11-2	TRBJ2-1	TRBD2	-	CASSPGLAGGRNEQFF	TGTGCCAGCAGCCCGGGACTAGCGGGGGGGCGTAATGAGCAGTTCTTC
TRBV2	TRBJ2-3	-	-	CASSVVSDTQYF	TGTGCTAGCAGTGTCGTGTCAGATACGCAGTATTTT
TRBV11-1	TRBJ1-2	-	many	CASSSGANYGYTF	TGTGCCAGCAGCTCGGGGGCTAACTATGGCTACACCTTC
TRBV28	TRBJ1-2	TRBD1	-	CASRGTGAPGGYTF	TGTGCCAGCAGGGGGACAGGGGCCCCTGGTGGCTACACCTTC
TRBV2	TRBJ2-1	TRBD2	many	CASSGTRGRQFF	TGTGCCAGCAGCGGGACTAGGGGCCGGCAGTTCTTC
TRBV10-3	TRBJ1-2	-	few	CAISESQGYNYGYTF	TGTGCCATCAGTGAGTCGCAGGGGTATAACTATGGCTACACCTTC
TRBV9	TRBJ1-2	TRBD1	-	CASQRGPHGYTF	TGTGCCAGCCAGAGGGGGCCTCATGGCTACACCTTC
TRBV10-3	TRBJ2-7	TRBD1	-	CAISGGTGGNEQYF	TGTGCCATCAGTGGTGGGACAGGGGGCAACGAGCAGTACTTC
TRBV7-9	TRBJ2-7	TRBD2	-	CASRSSGSRQQYF	TGTGCCAGCAGGTCTAGCGGGAGTCGGCAGCAGTACTTC
TRBV5-1	TRBJ1-4	-	many	CASSLGYGNEKLFF	TGCGCCAGCAGCTTGGGGTATGGAAATGAAAAACTGTTTTTT
TRBV7-9	TRBJ2-3	-	many	CASSIFSGPTDTQYF	TGTGCCAGCAGCATATTTAGCGGTCCCACAGATACGCAGTATTTT